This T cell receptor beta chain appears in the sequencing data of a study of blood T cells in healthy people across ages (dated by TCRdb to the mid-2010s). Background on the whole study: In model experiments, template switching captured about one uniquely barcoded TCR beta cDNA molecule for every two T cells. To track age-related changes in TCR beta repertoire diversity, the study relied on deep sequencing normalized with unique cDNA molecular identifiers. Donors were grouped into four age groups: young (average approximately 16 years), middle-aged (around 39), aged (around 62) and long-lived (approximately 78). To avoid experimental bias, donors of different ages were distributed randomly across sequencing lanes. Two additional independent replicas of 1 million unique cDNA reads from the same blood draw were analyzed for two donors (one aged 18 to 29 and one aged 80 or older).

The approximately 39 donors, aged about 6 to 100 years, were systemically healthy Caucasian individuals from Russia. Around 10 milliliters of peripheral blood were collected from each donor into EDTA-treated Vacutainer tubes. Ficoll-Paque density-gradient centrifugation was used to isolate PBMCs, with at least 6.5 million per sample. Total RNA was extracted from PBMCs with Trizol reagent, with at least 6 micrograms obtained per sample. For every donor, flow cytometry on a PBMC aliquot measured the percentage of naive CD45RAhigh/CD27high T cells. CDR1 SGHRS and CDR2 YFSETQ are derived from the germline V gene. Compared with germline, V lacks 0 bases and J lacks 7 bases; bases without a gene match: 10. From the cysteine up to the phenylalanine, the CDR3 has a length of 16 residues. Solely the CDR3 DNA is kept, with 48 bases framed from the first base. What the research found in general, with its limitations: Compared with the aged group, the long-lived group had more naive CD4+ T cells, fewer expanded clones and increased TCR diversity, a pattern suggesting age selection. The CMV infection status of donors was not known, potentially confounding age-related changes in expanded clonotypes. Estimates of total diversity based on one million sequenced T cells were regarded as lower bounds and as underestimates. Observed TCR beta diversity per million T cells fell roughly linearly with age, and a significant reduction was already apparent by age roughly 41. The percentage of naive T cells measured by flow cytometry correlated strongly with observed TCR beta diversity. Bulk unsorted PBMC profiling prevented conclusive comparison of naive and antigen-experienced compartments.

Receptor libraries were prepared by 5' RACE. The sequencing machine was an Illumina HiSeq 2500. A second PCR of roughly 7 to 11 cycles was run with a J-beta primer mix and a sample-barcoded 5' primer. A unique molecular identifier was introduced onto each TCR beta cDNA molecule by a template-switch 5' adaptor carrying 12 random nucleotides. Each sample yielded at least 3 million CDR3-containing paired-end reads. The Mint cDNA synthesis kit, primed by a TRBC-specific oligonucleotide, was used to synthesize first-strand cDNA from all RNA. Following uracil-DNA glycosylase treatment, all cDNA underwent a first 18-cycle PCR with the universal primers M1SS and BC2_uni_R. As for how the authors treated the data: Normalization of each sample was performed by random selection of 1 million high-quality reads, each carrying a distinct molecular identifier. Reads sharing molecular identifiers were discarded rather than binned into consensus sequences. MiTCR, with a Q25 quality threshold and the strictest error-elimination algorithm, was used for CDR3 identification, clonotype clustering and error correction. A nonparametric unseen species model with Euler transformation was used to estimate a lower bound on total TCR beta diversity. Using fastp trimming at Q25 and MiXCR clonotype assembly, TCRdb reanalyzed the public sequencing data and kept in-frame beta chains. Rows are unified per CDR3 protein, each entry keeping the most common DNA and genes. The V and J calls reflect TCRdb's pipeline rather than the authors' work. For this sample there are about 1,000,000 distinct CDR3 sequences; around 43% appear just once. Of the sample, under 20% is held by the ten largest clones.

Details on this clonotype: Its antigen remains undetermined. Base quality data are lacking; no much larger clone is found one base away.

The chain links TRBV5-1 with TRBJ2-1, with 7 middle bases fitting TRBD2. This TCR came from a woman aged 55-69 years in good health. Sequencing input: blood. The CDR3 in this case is CASSLGGGGRSNEQFF. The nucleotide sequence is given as TGCGCCAGCAGCTTGGGTGGCGGGGGTCGGAGTAATGAGCAGTTCTTC.